This T cell receptor (beta chain) was recorded in a study of CXCR3-negative and CXCR3-positive naive CD8 T cells. Study background: About 140 million TRB reads were obtained in total, which works out to about 1.5 +/- 0.3 million per library. Broader study findings: Memory cells showed distinct TRBV-TRBJ patterns, while the two naive subsets matched. CXCR3-positive naive cells had TRB CDR3s that were more hydrophobic than CXCR3-negative naive cells had. Similar levels of surface CD5 were seen between naive subsets; TCR strength was inferred from TRB CDR3 properties.

The naive CD8+ gate required CD45RO-CCR7+CD27+CD95- phenotype. A note on this clonotype: Its antigen is not identified.

Germline loops: CDR1 SEHNR, CDR2 FQNEAQ (reference sequence). CDR3 length: 15 residues. Researchers prepared the TRB cDNA libraries using 5' RACE with UMI labels. TCRdb re-called the 5' RACE reads and gives one entry per CDR3 protein, without DNA. Recorded for this sample: 130,000 to 150,000 distinct CDR3 sequences. The chain combines TRBV7-9 with TRBJ2-5. The sequenced material came from naive CXCR3+ CD8+ T cells from blood. As for subset: CD45RO-CCR7+CD27+CD95- naive CD8+ T cells expressing CXCR3 (TNR3+). The sequence came from a human donor in good health. Some clones in this sample may be carry-over from other donors' samples. The CDR3 loop reads CASSSARHSEETQYF.